One T cell receptor beta chain is described in this entry. Compared with germline, one end of the junction differs, possibly owing to a read error. A modified ARM-PCR protocol with three rounds of nested PCR amplified TCRbeta. TCRdb re-called the multiplex PCR reads with MiXCR, one entry per CDR3 protein. Of fewer than 130,000 distinct CDR3 sequences in the sample, about 87% were seen once. These data originate in a study of tumor and adjacent non-tumor tissue in lung cancer. The length of the CDR3 is 17 residues. The germline CDR1 and CDR2 sequences are MNHEY and SVGEGT. No cell sorting was done before RNA was extracted from the tissue.

This chain uses TRBV6-2 or TRBV6-3 with TRBJ1-5; no firm D call. Material: lung tumor tissue. The sequence derives from a man aged 65 to 85 with non-small cell lung cancer. The CDR3 reads CASNPLMVGHRNQPQHF. The CDR3 DNA is TGTGCCAGCAATCCTCTGATGGTTGGCCATCGCAATCAGCCTCAGCATTTT.